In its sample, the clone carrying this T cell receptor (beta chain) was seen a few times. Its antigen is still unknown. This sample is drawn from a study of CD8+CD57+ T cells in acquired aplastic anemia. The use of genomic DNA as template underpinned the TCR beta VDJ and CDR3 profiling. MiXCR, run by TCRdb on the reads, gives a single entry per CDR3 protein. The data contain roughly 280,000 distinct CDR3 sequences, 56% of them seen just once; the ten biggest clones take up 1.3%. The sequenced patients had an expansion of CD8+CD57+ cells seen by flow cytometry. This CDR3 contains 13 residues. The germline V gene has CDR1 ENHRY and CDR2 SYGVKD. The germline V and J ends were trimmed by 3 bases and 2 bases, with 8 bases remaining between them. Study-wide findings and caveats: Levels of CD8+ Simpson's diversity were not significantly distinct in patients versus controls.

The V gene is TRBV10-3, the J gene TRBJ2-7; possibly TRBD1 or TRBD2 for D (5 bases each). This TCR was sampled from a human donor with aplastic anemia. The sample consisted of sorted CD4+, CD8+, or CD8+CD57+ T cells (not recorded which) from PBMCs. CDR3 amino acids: CAISDWGTYEQYF. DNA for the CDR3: TGTGCCATCAGTGATTGGGGGACCTACGAGCAGTACTTC.